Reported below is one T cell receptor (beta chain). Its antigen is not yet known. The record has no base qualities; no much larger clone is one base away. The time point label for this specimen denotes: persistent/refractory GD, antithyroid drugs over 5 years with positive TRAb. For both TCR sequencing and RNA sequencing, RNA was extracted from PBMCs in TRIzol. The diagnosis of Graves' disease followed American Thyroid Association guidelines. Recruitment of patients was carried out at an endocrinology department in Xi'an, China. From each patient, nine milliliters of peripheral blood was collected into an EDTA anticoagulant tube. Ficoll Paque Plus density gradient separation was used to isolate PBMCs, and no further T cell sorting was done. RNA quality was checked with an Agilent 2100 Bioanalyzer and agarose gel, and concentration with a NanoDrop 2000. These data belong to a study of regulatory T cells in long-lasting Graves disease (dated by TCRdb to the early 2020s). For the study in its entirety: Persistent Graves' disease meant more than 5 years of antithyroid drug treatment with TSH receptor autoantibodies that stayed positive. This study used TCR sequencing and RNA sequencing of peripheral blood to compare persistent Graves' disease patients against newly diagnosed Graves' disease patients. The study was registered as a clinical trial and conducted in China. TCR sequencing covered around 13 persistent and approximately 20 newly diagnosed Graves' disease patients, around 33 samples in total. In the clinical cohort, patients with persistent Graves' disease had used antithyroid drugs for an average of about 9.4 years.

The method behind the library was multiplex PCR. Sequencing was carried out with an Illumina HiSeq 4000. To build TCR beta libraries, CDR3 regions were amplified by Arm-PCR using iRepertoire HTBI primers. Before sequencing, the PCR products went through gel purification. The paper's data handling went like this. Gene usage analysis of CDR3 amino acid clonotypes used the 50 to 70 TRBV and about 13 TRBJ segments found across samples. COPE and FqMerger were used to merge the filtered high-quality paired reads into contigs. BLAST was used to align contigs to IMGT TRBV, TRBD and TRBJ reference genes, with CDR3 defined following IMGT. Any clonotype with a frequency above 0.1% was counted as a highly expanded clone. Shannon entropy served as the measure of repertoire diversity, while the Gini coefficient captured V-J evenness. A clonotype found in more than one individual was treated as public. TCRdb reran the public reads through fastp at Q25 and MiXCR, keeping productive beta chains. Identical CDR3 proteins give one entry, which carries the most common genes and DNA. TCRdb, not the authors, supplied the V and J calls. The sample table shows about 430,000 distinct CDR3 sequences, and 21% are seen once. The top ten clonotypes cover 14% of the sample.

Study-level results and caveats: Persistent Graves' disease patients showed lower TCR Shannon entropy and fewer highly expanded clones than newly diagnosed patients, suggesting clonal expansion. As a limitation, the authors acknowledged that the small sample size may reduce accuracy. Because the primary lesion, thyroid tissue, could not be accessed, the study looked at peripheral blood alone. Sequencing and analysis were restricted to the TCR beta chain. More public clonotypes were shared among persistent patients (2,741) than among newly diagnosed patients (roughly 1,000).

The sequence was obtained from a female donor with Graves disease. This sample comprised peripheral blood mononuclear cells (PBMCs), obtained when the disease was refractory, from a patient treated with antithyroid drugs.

The CDR3 region reads CASGKPGDTQYF. At the DNA level, the sequence is TGTGCCAGCGGTAAACCGGGAGATACGCAGTATTTT. The rearranged chain carries TRBV6-1 and TRBJ2-3, with the D gene not confidently named. CDR1 and CDR2 are drawn from the germline V gene: MNHNS, SASEGT. The CDR3 covers 12 residues, taking in both the cysteine and the phenylalanine. Only the CDR3 region is kept as DNA, spanning 36 bases read in frame from base 1. V is clipped by 8 bases and J by 5 bases, and the sequence between their germline boundaries is 11 bases long.